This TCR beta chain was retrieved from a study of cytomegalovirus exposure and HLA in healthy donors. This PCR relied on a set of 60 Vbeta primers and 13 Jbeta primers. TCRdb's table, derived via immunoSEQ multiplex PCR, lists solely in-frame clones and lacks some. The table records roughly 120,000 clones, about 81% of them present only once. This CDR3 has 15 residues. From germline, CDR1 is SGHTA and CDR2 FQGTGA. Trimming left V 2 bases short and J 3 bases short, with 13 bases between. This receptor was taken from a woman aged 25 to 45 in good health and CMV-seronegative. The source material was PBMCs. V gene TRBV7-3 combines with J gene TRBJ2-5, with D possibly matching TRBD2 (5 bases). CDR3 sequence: CASSLGLTGKETQYF. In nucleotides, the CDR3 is TGTGCCAGCAGCTTAGGATTGACGGGGAAAGAGACCCAGTACTTC.